The TCR beta chain under discussion was sequenced for a study of blood T cell repertoires in COVID-19. Libraries were prepared by immunoSEQ multiplex PCR; TCRdb keeps only in-frame clonotypes and omits some of them. The repertoire consists of around 71,000 clones, with roughly four fifths occurring once and the leading ten covering roughly 27%. This CDR3 region has 12 residues. The V and J ends lost 4 bases and 5 bases respectively, with 8 bases between them. Germline CDR1 reads MDHEN; CDR2 reads SYDVKM. What was sequenced was peripheral blood. The V and J genes are TRBV28 and TRBJ1-1; perhaps TRBD1 as D (6 bases). This clonotype originated in a man in his sixties or seventies with acute or convalescent COVID-19. CDR3 in amino acids: CASSSQGTEAFF. The CDR3 nucleotides are TGTGCCAGCAGTTCACAGGGAACTGAAGCTTTCTTT.